Shown below are 5 T cell receptor beta chains from a single sample sequenced in a study of T cells in Graves' hyperthyroidism and ophthalmopathy (dated by TCRdb to the late 2010s). Receptors were amplified or captured by multiplex PCR. The sequencer was an Illumina HiSeq 2000. The TCR beta CDR3 regions were amplified from RNA transcripts. The TCR CDR3 was subjected to a first round of RT-PCR using the HTBI primer set and the Qiagen OneStep RT-PCR kit. The public reads were reprocessed in TCRdb via fastp at Q25 and MiXCR, keeping in-frame beta chains. Entries that share a CDR3 protein sequence are merged under the most common genes and DNA. The sample table shows approximately 610,000 distinct CDR3 sequences, and under 15% are seen once. Together, the top ten hold roughly 4.3% of the sample. Sequences were obtained from blood. All receptors derive from a woman between 40 and 55 years old with Graves' ophthalmopathy.

This clonotype was seen a handful of times. This chain uses TRBV5-1 with TRBJ2-7, with TRBD1 identical over 9 bases. The CDR3 is 14 amino acids. CDR1 SGHRS and CDR2 YFSETQ come from the germline V gene. V gave up 5 bases and J gave up 5 bases; unmatched junction bases: 8. CDR3 loop: CASSYTGGGHEQYF. CDR3 coding DNA: TGCGCCAGCAGTTATACAGGGGGCGGCCACGAGCAGTACTTC. The full variable domain, with the rest looked up from reference TRBV5-1 and TRBJ2-7, is KAGVTQTPRYLIKTRGQQVTLSCSPISGHRSVSWYQQTPGQGLQFLFEYFSETQRNKGNFPGRFSGRQFSNSRSEMNVSTLELGDSALYLCASSYTGGGHEQYFGPGTRLTVT.

This clonotype was counted many times. This chain links TRBV24-1 with TRBJ2-7, with 8 bases aligning to TRBD2. Trimming removed 6 bases from V and 2 bases from J; junction bases left unmatched: 5. This CDR3 has 14 residues. CDR1 is KGHDR and CDR2 is SFDVKD in the germline V gene. The CDR3 DNA follows: TGTGCCACCAGTCCTGCGGGAGGAACCTACGAGCAGTACTTC. Protein: CATSPAGGTYEQYF.

CDR3 coding DNA: TGTGCCTGGACATCAGAGTCAGATACGCAGTATTTT. This encodes CAWTSESDTQYF. The rearrangement joins TRBV30 to TRBJ2-3; D is ambiguous. Trimming removed 4 bases from V and 4 bases from J, with 9 bases in between. Per the germline V gene, CDR1 is GTSNPN and CDR2 is SVGIG (reference sequence). The CDR3 loop spans 12 amino acids. Full variable domain (rest looked up from reference TRBV30 and TRBJ2-3): SQTIHQWPATLVQPVGSPLSLECTVEGTSNPNLYWYRQAAGRGLQLLFYSVGIGQISSEVPQNLSASRPQDRQFILSSKKLLLSDSGFYLCAWTSESDTQYFGPGTRLTVL.

This clonotype appeared many times. This sequence joins TRBV20-1 and TRBJ1-2; 8 bases map to TRBD1. The length of the CDR3 is 12 residues. J gave up 8 bases and V 7 bases, and 9 bases lay outside the gene matches. Germline assignment: CDR1 DFQATT and CDR2 SNEGSKA (reference sequence). In DNA, the CDR3 is TGCAGTGGCTCGGGACAGGCAGTCGGCTACACCTTC. This codes for CSGSGQAVGYTF.

This clonotype was counted at least ten times. The CDR3 region has the DNA TGTGCCAGCAGTTACTCGAGGGTTGGCTCGCCCTCCTACGAGCAGTACTTC. This translates into CASSYSRVGSPSYEQYF. The chain combines TRBV6-5 with TRBJ2-7, with D possibly being TRBD2 (5 bases). Germline V gene sequence: CDR1 MNHEY, CDR2 SVGAGI. The CDR3 is made up of 17 amino acids. V lost 0 bases to trimming and J lost 0 bases, with 15 bases between them.